The 13 T cell receptor beta chains listed next were all sequenced from one sample in a study of CD8+ T cells in alopecia areata. In each case, RNA was isolated and then reverse transcribed into cDNA as the sequencing template. Sequencing was performed with immunoSEQ multiplex PCR; in TCRdb, only in-frame clones are kept and a portion is missing. In the table there are 80,000 to 100,000 clones, 44% of which are singletons. Treatment meaning: oral pan-JAK inhibitor, 5-10 mg twice daily. Sequencing was performed on CD8+ T cells sorted from blood, taken at week 24, from a patient treated with tofacitinib. The receptor set was obtained from a human donor with alopecia areata.

This chain uses TRBV29-1 with TRBJ1-1; unclear D gene. Germline V gene sequence: CDR1 SQVTM, CDR2 ANQGSEA. The CDR3 sequence is 17 residues long. Trimming pared 8 bases from V and 0 bases from J, leaving 25 bases between. The CDR3 reads CSRRAEFGWGMNTEAFF. CDR3 sequence (DNA): TGCAGCCGTCGGGCCGAGTTTGGGTGGGGAATGAACACTGAAGCTTTCTTT.

This clone was observed a handful of times. The chain combines TRBV5-4 with TRBJ1-1; the match to TRBD1 covers 8 bases. CDR3 length: 14 residues. In germline, CDR1 is SGHNT, CDR2 YYREEE (reference sequence). The J segment lost 5 bases and the V segment lost 4 bases, leaving 7 bases of the junction unmatched. This CDR3 reads CASSVDRERTEAFF. CDR3 nucleotides: TGTGCCAGCAGCGTGGACAGGGAGAGGACTGAAGCTTTCTTT.

This chain links TRBV4-1 with TRBJ1-2, with TRBD1 identical over 10 bases. The V segment lost 4 bases and the J segment 2 bases; nucleotides outside the gene matches: 1. This CDR3 is 14 amino acids long. Per the germline V gene, CDR1 is MGHRA and CDR2 is YSYEKL. This CDR3 is CASSPTGGNYGYTF. DNA of the CDR3: TGCGCCAGCAGCCCGACAGGGGGCAACTATGGCTACACCTTC.

This clone was counted once. V and J are TRBV5-4 and TRBJ2-3, with D unresolved. CDR3 length equals 12 residues. The germline CDR1 and CDR2 sequences are SGHNT and YYREEE (reference sequence). Trimming removed 3 bases from V and 4 bases from J, with 6 bases in between. The CDR3 DNA is TGTGCCAGCAGCTCGACCCCAGATACGCAGTATTTT. It codes for CASSSTPDTQYF.

The rearrangement links TRBV15 to TRBJ2-3; D not resolved. Trimming shortened V by 8 bases and J by 6 bases, and 9 bases separated the two germline ends. The CDR3 runs to 11 residues. Germline CDR1 is LNHNV and CDR2 is YYDKDF (reference sequence). The chain's CDR3 is CATYLRDTQYF. The CDR3, as DNA: TGTGCCACCTACCTTCGCGATACGCAGTATTTT.

Only a few counts were recorded for this clone. The V call is TRBV27, the J call TRBJ2-2; D is perhaps TRBD1 (5 bases). Trimming removed 2 bases from V and 8 bases from J, with 15 bases in between. The CDR3 is 15 amino acids. CDR1 and CDR2 from the germline V gene are MNHEY and SMNVEV (reference sequence). CDR3 region: CASSLRGGFLGELFF. CDR3 bases: TGTGCCAGCAGTTTAAGGGGCGGTTTTCTAGGGGAGCTGTTTTTT.

V usage is TRBV4-2 and J usage is TRBJ2-7; the match to TRBD2 covers 14 bases. Unmatched junction bases numbered 15, after V lost 1 base and J lost 4 bases. This CDR3 region has 20 residues. In germline, CDR1 is LGHNA, CDR2 YNFKEQ. The CDR3 loop reads CASSQGLAGGQYTKGYEQYF. The CDR3 DNA reads TGTGCCAGCAGCCAAGGACTAGCGGGAGGGCAATACACGAAGGGATACGAGCAGTACTTC.

The rearrangement joins TRBV29-1 to TRBJ1-1; D possibly corresponds to TRBD1 (5 bases). Trimming stripped 1 base from V and 6 bases from J, with 9 bases between. CDR1 is SQVTM and CDR2 is ANQGSEA in the germline V gene. The CDR3 loop spans 12 amino acids. The CDR3 is CSVEGKGAEAFF. The CDR3 DNA follows: TGCAGCGTTGAAGGGAAAGGGGCTGAAGCTTTCTTT.

This chain uses TRBV7-9 with TRBJ2-7; perhaps TRBD2 as D (5 bases). The CDR3 sequence is 14 residues long. In germline, CDR1 is SEHNR, CDR2 FQNEAQ (reference sequence). Trimming stripped 5 bases from V and 2 bases from J, with 13 bases between. The CDR3 DNA reads as TGTGCCAGCAGCCTCCCCAGCGGACCCTACGAGCAGTACTTC. It specifies CASSLPSGPYEQYF.

The chain combines TRBV4-1 with TRBJ2-7; D remains ambiguous. V lost 1 base and J lost 2, with 6 bases in between. This CDR3 contains 13 residues. Per germline, CDR1 MGHRA and CDR2 YSYEKL. The CDR3 spells CASSQVATYEQYF. The CDR3 DNA reads as TGCGCCAGCAGCCAAGTGGCTACCTACGAGCAGTACTTC.

This clone was recorded a few times. The chain couples TRBV11-2 to TRBJ2-7; 11 nucleotides agree with TRBD2. This CDR3 has 17 residues. V shed 5 bases, J shed 0 bases, and the junction held 9 bases outside the gene matches. Germline V gives CDR1 SGHAT, CDR2 FQNNGV. The CDR3 loop is CASSPGGGLAASYEQYF. CDR3 bases: TGTGCCAGCAGCCCGGGAGGGGGACTAGCGGCCTCCTACGAGCAGTACTTC.

This rearrangement joins TRBV9 to TRBJ2-7, with TRBD1 matching 11 bases. Germline CDR1 and CDR2: SGDLS and YYNGEE. After removal of 3 bases from V and 6 bases from J, the junction contained 11 bases not matched to a gene. There are 16 residues in the CDR3. CDR3 in amino acids: CASSAPGQGGSGEQYF. CDR3 DNA: TGTGCCAGCAGCGCCCCGGGACAGGGGGGAAGTGGCGAGCAGTACTTC.

V usage is TRBV9 and J usage is TRBJ2-7; 7 bases match TRBD2. Germline trimming cut 0 bases from V and 5 bases from J; bases unmatched to any gene: 8. Looked up from germline, CDR1 is SGDLS and CDR2 is YYNGEE. CDR3 size: 15 residues. The CDR3 DNA reads TGTGCCAGCAGCGTAGGAGGCAGCGGGGTAAACGAGCAGTACTTC. Translation: CASSVGGSGVNEQYF. The variable domain in full, with the rest retrieved from reference TRBV9 and TRBJ2-7, is DSGVTQTPKHLITATGQRVTLRCSPRSGDLSVYWYQQSLDQGLQFLIQYYNGEERAKGNILERFSAQQFPDLHSELNLSSLELGDSALYFCASSVGGSGVNEQYFGPGTRLTVT.